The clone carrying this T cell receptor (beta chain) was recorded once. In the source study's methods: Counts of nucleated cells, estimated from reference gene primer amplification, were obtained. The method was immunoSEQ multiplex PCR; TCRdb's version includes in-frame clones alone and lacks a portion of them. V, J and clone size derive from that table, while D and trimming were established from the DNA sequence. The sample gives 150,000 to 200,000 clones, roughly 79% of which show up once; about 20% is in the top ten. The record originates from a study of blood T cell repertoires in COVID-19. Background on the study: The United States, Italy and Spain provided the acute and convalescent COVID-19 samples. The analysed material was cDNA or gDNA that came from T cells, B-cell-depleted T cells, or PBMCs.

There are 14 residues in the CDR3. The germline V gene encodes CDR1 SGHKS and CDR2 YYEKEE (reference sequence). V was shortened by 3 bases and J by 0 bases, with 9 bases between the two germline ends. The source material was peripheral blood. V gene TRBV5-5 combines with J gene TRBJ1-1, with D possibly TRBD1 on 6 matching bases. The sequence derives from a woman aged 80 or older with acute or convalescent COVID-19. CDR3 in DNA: TGTGCCAGCAGCTCAGGGGCCCTGAACACTGAAGCTTTCTTT. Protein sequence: CASSSGALNTEAFF.